Listed below are T cell receptor beta chains from one sample, sequenced in a study of lymphopenia after photon versus proton radiotherapy. Repertoires were generated with immunoSEQ multiplex PCR, while TCRdb's copy carries only in-frame clones and drops some. The table has roughly 76,000 clones, roughly 92% seen once. Specimen: peripheral blood, collected from a patient treated with photon-based radiotherapy. The receptors were sampled from a woman in her thirties or forties with cholangiocarcinoma. CDR3s include the opening cysteine and the closing phenylalanine or tryptophan. The D gene is left open where the match is weak. Only some rows state a clone size, as once, few, many or a class for expanded clones.

TGTGCCAGCAGCTCCTGGGGACAGGGTGACACCGGGGAGCTGTTTTTT	CASSSWGQGDTGELFF	TRBV5-4	TRBD1	NA	TRBJ2-2
TGCGCCAGCAGCCAACTCACTGAGGGCTACGAGCAGTACTTC	CASSQLTEGYEQYF	TRBV4-3	NA	NA	TRBJ2-7
TGTGCCTGGAGTTCCCGCGTGAACACTGAAGCTTTCTTT	CAWSSRVNTEAFF	TRBV30	NA	NA	TRBJ1-1
TGTGCTAGTGGTTTGTACACAGGGGGATCAGAGACCCAGTACTTC	CASGLYTGGSETQYF	TRBV12-5	TRBD1	NA	TRBJ2-5
TGTGCCAGCAGCTTAGGGCTAGCGGGAGGCGATGAGCAGTTCTTC	CASSLGLAGGDEQFF	TRBV7-9	TRBD2	NA	TRBJ2-1
TGTGCCGCCTCCGGGGGGGGCGCGATTATCAACACTGAAGCTTTCTTT	CAASGGGAIINTEAFF	TRBV28	NA	NA	TRBJ1-1
TGTGCCAGCAGCTCGACAGGGGTCGGCAATCAGCCCCAGCATTTT	CASSSTGVGNQPQHF	TRBV28	TRBD1	NA	TRBJ1-5
TGTGCCTGGAGTAGGGACAGTGAATTGCGGGGCTACACCTTC	CAWSRDSELRGYTF	TRBV30	TRBD1	NA	TRBJ1-2
TGCAGTGCTAGAGAAGGCTCCGGCTACACCTTC	CSAREGSGYTF	TRBV20-1	NA	NA	TRBJ1-2
TGTGCCAGCAGCGCTACCGTGACAGGGTCGGCTGAATATGGCTACACCTTC	CASSATVTGSAEYGYTF	TRBV21-1	NA	NA	TRBJ1-2
TGCGCCAGCAGCCAAGATCCGGGATTGAGCTCCTACGAGCAGTACTTC	CASSQDPGLSSYEQYF	TRBV4-3	NA	NA	TRBJ2-7
TGTGCCAGCAGCTTAGCGGACGCCCCTAGTCCCTACAATGAGCAGTTCTTC	CASSLADAPSPYNEQFF	TRBV11-2	NA	NA	TRBJ2-1
TGTGCCAGCAGCGTGACACCCTACGAGCAGTACTTC	CASSVTPYEQYF	TRBV2	NA	NA	TRBJ2-7
TGCGCCAGCAGCCAGGGGACTTCTCACAATGAGCAGTTCTTC	CASSQGTSHNEQFF	TRBV4-3	NA	NA	TRBJ2-1
TGTGCCAGCAGCCGGGACAGGGGGAGCAGTGAGCAGTTCTTC	CASSRDRGSSEQFF	TRBV6-5	TRBD1	NA	TRBJ2-1
TGTGCCAGCAGCTATTTACAGGAGAACACTGAAGCTTTCTTT	CASSYLQENTEAFF	TRBV9	NA	NA	TRBJ1-1
TGTGCCTGGAGAAGGGGTAACACCGGGGAGCTGTTTTTT	CAWRRGNTGELFF	TRBV30	NA	NA	TRBJ2-2
TGTGCCAGTAGTATAACCTTCGGGACGGAGGAAGCTTTCTTT	CASSITFGTEEAFF	TRBV19	NA	NA	TRBJ1-1
TGTGCCAGCAGTTTAGGCCCACAGGGGCTGAGCTACAATGAGCAGTTCTTC	CASSLGPQGLSYNEQFF	TRBV27	TRBD1	NA	TRBJ2-1
TGTGCCAGCAGCCGAGGGACAGGGACCACCGGGGAGCTGTTTTTT	CASSRGTGTTGELFF	TRBV4-2	TRBD1	NA	TRBJ2-2
TGCGCCAGCAGCCTCAGAAGTGGGGGAGCCTACGAGCAGTACTTC	CASSLRSGGAYEQYF	TRBV4-3	NA	NA	TRBJ2-7
TGTGCCAGTAGTGATCAGGGGGCTGACACCGGGGAGCTGTTTTTT	CASSDQGADTGELFF	TRBV19	TRBD1	NA	TRBJ2-2
TGTGCCAGTCAAGGGGGCTGGGGAAATCAGCCCCAGCATTTT	CASQGGWGNQPQHF	TRBV6-1	TRBD1	NA	TRBJ1-5
TGCGCCAGCAGCCAAGACCACAGACGCGCGGAGCTGTTTTTT	CASSQDHRRAELFF	TRBV4-3	NA	NA	TRBJ2-2
TGTGCCAGCAGTGGACGGAACAATCAGCCCCAGCATTTT	CASSGRNNQPQHF	TRBV6-5	NA	NA	TRBJ1-5
TGCGCCAGCAGCCAAGACCCGGGGTACACTGAAGCTTTCTTT	CASSQDPGYTEAFF	TRBV4-3	NA	NA	TRBJ1-1
TGCGCCAGCAGCCAAGACCGGGTACGGTCCTACGAGCAGTACTTC	CASSQDRVRSYEQYF	TRBV4-3	NA	NA	TRBJ2-7
TGTGCCAGCAGCTTGGAAGGGTTGAATCAGCCCCAGCATTTT	CASSLEGLNQPQHF	TRBV5-5	NA	NA	TRBJ1-5
TGTGCCAGCAGAGGGCCGATCGAGGGTGGCTACACCTTC	CASRGPIEGGYTF	TRBV6-5	NA	NA	TRBJ1-2
TGTGCCAGCAGCGTAGGGCACAAGAACACTGAAGCTTTCTTT	CASSVGHKNTEAFF	TRBV9	NA	NA	TRBJ1-1
TGTGCCAGCAAAGTTAGCGGGAGATCAGATACGCAGTATTTT	CASKVSGRSDTQYF	TRBV6-6	TRBD2	NA	TRBJ2-3
TGTGCCTCCGGCTCGGGAGAGGTTTCAAACATTCAGTACTTC	CASGSGEVSNIQYF	TRBV30	NA	NA	TRBJ2-4
TGTGCCAGCAGCTGGGCCGGGGGTCGCTCCTACAATGAGCAGTTCTTC	CASSWAGGRSYNEQFF	TRBV27	NA	NA	TRBJ2-1
TGTGCCAGCAGTTCAGGCGATACAGCCCTTAATTCACCCCTCCACTTT	CASSSGDTALNSPLHF	TRBV6-6	NA	NA	TRBJ1-6
TGTGCCAGCAGCTTAGCTAAGGACAGGGCCCTCTGTCATGGCTACACCTTC	CASSLAKDRALCHGYTF	TRBV11-3	TRBD1	once	TRBJ1-2
TGTGCCAGCAGTCCGGGGGGTCTAAGCGGCTACACCTTC	CASSPGGLSGYTF	TRBV6-5	NA	once	TRBJ1-2
TGTGCCAGCAGTTTATCGGCTACTAGCGGGAGAAAGACCCAGTACTTC	CASSLSATSGRKTQYF	TRBV27	TRBD2	NA	TRBJ2-5
TGTGCCAGCACCATAGGACTAGCGGGAGGCGAGCAGTACTTC	CASTIGLAGGEQYF	TRBV5-8	TRBD2	NA	TRBJ2-7
TGTGCCTGGAGCCCCCAGGCCGGCTCCTACAATGAGCAGTTCTTC	CAWSPQAGSYNEQFF	TRBV30	NA	NA	TRBJ2-1
TGTGCTAGCAGCTTGTCCGGCAGGGGTAATGAAAAACTGTTTTTT	CASSLSGRGNEKLFF	TRBV7-7	NA	NA	TRBJ1-4
TGCAGCGTTGATGGACAGGGGGCGGACGGGGCCAACGTCCTGACTTTC	CSVDGQGADGANVLTF	TRBV29-1	TRBD1	NA	TRBJ2-6
TGTGCCAGCAGTTCCTGGGGCTCCTACAATGAGCAGTTCTTC	CASSSWGSYNEQFF	TRBV6-6	NA	NA	TRBJ2-1
TGTGCCAGCAGTTTACAGGTATCGTACGAGCAGTACTTC	CASSLQVSYEQYF	TRBV28	NA	NA	TRBJ2-7
TGTGCCAGCAGCGTACTACTAGCGGGAACCACAGATACGCAGTATTTT	CASSVLLAGTTDTQYF	TRBV7-6	TRBD2	NA	TRBJ2-3
TGTGCCAGCTCACCGGACAGGGCCTCCTACGAGCAGTACTTC	CASSPDRASYEQYF	TRBV18	TRBD1	NA	TRBJ2-7